This T cell receptor (beta chain) derives from a study of OX40 agonist ivuxolimab in advanced cancers. As for the study in general: Ivuxolimab, which is an agonistic anti-OX40 (CD134) antibody, was administered to the patients.

CDR1 is SGHTA and CDR2 is FQGNSA in the germline V gene. V lost 5 bases, J lost 6 bases, and 14 bases lay in between. The length of the CDR3 is 13 residues. Profiling relied on immunoSEQ multiplex PCR, and the TCRdb table lists in-frame clones only, not all of them. The table records tens of thousands of clones, approximately 90% of them present only once. This sequence was found in an adult with an advanced solid tumor such as melanoma, head and neck, liver or kidney cancer. The sample consisted of CD4+ or CD8+ T cells sorted from blood, taken in a trial of the OX40 agonist ivuxolimab. This sequence joins TRBV7-2 and TRBJ2-7; D possibly corresponds to TRBD1 (5 bases). As DNA, the CDR3 is TGTGCCAGCAGCCCAAACCAGGGTTCCGAGCAGTACTTC. Translated, it gives CASSPNQGSEQYF.